This T cell receptor (beta chain) was identified in a study of cytomegalovirus exposure and HLA in healthy donors. Of note for this clone: Antigen specificity is unknown.

The PCR ran on 60 Vbeta and 13 Jbeta primers. This table comes from immunoSEQ multiplex PCR, and its TCRdb copy is limited to in-frame clones, with some not included. The data hold around 98,000 clones, with approximately 75% observed a single time. Study results and limitations: Sequences of the TCR beta chain were said to predict the HLA-A and HLA-B alleles of most subjects accurately.

V gave up 0 bases and J gave up 10 bases; unmatched junction bases: 4. CDR1 is SGHTA, CDR2 FQGNSA, per germline. CDR3 size: 14 residues. The J gene is TRBJ2-1, the V gene TRBV7-2, with 9 bases that match TRBD2. The sequenced sample was PBMCs. The TCR originated in a woman between 35 and 50 years old in good health and CMV-seronegative. CDR3 loop: CASSLAGLAGEQFF. The CDR3 DNA reads as TGTGCCAGCAGCTTAGCGGGACTAGCCGGGGAGCAGTTCTTC.